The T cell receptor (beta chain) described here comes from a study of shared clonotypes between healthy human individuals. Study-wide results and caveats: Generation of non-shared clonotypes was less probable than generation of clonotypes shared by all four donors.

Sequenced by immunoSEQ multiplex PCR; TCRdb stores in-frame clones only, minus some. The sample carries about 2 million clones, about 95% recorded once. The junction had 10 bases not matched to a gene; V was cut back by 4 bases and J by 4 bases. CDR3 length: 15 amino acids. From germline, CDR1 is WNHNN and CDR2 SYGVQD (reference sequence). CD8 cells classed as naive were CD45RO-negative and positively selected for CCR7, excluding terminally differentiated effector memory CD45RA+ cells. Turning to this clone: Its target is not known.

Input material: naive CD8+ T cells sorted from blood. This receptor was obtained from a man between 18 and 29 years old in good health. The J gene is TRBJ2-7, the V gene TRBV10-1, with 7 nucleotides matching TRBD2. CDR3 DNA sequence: TGCGCCAGCAGTGGAAAGGCGGGCGGGGGTTACGAGCAGTACTTC. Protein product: CASSGKAGGGYEQYF.